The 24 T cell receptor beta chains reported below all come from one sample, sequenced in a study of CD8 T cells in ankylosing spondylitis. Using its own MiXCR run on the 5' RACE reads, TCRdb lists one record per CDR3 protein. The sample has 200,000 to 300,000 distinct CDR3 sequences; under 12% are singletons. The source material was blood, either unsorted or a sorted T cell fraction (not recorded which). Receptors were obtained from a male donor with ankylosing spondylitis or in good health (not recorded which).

CDR3 DNA sequence: TGTGCCAGCAGCCAAGATCTATACGGGGGGGCCTACAATGAGCAGTTCTTC. The encoded protein is CASSQDLYGGAYNEQFF. V is TRBV3-1 and J is TRBJ2-1, with 8 bases lining up with TRBD2. The CDR3 loop spans 17 amino acids. Germline V lookup: CDR1 LGHDT, CDR2 YNNKEL (reference sequence). With 0 bases clipped from V and 2 bases from J, the junction kept 6 bases outside the gene matches.

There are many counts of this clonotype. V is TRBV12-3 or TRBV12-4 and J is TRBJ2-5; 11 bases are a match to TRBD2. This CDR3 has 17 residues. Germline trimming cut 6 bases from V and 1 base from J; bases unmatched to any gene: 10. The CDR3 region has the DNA TGTGCCAGCAGCGAACAAAGCCTAGCGGGAGGCCAAGAGACCCAGTACTTC. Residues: CASSEQSLAGGQETQYF.

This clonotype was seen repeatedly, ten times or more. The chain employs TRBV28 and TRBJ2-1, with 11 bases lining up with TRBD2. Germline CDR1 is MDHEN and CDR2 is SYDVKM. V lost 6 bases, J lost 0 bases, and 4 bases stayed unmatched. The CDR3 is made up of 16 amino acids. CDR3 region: CASSSTSGGSYNEQFF. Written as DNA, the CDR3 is TGTGCCAGCAGCTCCACTAGCGGGGGCTCCTACAATGAGCAGTTCTTC.

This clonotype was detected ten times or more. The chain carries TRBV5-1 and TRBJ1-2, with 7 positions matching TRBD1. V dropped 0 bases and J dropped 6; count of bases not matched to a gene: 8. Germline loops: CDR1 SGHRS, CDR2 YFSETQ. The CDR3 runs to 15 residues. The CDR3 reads CASSLALAGGDGYTF. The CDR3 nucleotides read TGCGCCAGCAGCTTGGCCCTGGCAGGGGGAGATGGCTACACCTTC.

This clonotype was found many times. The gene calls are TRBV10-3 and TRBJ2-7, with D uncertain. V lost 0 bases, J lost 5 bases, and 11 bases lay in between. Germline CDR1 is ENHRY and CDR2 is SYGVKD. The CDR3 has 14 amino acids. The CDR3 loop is CAISESSSVNEQYF. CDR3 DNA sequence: TGTGCCATCAGTGAGTCTTCTAGTGTTAACGAGCAGTACTTC.

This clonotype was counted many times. The CDR3 nucleotides are TGTGCCAGCAGTCCCGGGACAGGCCTTAATCAGCCCCAGCATTTT. Translation: CASSPGTGLNQPQHF. The chain is built from TRBV27 and TRBJ1-5, with 8 bases that match TRBD1. CDR1 is MNHEY, CDR2 SMNVEV, per germline (reference sequence). The length of the CDR3 is 15 residues. V shed 5 bases and J 4 bases; nucleotides not matched to a gene: 7.

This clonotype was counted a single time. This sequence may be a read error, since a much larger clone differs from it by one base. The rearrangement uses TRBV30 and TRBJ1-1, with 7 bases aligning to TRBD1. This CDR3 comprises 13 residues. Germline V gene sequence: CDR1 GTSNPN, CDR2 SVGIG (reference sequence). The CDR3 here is CTWSRQGGTEAFF. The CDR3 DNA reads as TGTACCTGGAGCCGACAGGGTGGCACTGAAGCTTTCTTT.

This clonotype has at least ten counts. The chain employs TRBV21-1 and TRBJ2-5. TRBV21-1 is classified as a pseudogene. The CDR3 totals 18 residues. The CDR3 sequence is CASSKWGGVAWGQETQYF. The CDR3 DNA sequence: TGTGCCAGCAGCAAATGGGGTGGGGTAGCTTGGGGCCAAGAGACCCAGTACTTC.

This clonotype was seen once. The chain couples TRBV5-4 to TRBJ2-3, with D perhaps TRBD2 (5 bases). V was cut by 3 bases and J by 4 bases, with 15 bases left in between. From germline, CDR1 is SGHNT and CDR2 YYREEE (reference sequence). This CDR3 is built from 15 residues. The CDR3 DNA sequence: TGTGCCAGCAGCTCCAAGACTATGACCCCAGATACGCAGTATTTT. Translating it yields CASSSKTMTPDTQYF.

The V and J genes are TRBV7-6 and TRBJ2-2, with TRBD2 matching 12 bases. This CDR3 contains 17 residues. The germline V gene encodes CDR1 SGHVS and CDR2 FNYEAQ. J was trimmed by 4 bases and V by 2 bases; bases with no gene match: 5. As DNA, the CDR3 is TGTGCCAGCAGCTTACTAGCGGGAGGGCTGGGCACCGGGGAGCTGTTTTTT. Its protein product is CASSLLAGGLGTGELFF.

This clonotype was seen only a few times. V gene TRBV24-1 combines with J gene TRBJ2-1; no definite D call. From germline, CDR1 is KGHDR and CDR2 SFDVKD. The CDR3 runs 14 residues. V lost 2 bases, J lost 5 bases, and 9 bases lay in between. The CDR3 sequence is CATSDSTGHNEQFF. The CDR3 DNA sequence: TGTGCCACCAGTGATTCAACTGGCCACAATGAGCAGTTCTTC.

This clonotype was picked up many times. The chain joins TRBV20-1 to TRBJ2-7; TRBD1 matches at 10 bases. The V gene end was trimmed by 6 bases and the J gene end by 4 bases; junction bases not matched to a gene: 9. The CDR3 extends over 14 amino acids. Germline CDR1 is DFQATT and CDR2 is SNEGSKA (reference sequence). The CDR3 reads CSATGTGVTYEQYF. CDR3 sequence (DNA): TGCAGTGCGACCGGGACAGGGGTTACGTACGAGCAGTACTTC.

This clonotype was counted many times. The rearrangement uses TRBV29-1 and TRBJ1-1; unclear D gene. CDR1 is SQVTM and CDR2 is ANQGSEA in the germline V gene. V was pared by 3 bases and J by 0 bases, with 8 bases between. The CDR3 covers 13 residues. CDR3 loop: CSVEGTLNTEAFF. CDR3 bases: TGCAGCGTTGAGGGCACCCTGAACACTGAAGCTTTCTTT.

CDR3 sequence (DNA): TGTGCCAGCAGCTTAACCCCAACCGGACTTTCAATGGGAGAGCAGTACTTC. It yields the protein CASSLTPTGLSMGEQYF. V gene TRBV11-2 combines with J gene TRBJ2-7; perhaps TRBD2 as D (5 bases). V was pared by 2 bases and J by 7 bases, with 24 bases between. Germline assignment: CDR1 SGHAT and CDR2 FQNNGV. The CDR3 has 17 residues.

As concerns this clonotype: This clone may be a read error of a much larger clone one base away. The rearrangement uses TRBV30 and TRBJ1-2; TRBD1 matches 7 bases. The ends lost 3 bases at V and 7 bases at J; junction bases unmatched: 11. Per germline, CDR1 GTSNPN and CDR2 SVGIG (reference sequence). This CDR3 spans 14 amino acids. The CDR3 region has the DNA TGTGCCTGGAGGGCCACAGGGGAGGGGATTGGCTACACCTTC. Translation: CAWRATGEGIGYTF.

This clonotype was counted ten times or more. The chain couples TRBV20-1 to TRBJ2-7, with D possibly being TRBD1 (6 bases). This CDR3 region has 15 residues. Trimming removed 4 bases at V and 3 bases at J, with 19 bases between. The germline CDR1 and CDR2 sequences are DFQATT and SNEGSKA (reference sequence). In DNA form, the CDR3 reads TGCAGTGCTAACGTCTTCGCAGGGGTAAGCTACGAGCAGTACTTC. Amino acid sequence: CSANVFAGVSYEQYF.

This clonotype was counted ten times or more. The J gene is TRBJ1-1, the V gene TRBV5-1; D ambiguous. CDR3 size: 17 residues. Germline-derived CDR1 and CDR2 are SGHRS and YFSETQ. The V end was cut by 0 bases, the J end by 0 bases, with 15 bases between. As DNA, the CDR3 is TGCGCCAGCAGCTTGGTACCCGCGGACGCAATGAACACTGAAGCTTTCTTT. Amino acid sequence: CASSLVPADAMNTEAFF.

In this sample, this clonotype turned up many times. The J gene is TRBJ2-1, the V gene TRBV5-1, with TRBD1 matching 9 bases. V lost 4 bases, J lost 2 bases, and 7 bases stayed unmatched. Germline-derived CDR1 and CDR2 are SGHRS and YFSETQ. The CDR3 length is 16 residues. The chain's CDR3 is CASSAGTGIPYNEQFF. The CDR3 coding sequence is TGCGCCAGCAGCGCCGGGACAGGGATCCCCTACAATGAGCAGTTCTTC. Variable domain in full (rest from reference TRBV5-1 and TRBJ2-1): KAGVTQTPRYLIKTRGQQVTLSCSPISGHRSVSWYQQTPGQGLQFLFEYFSETQRNKGNFPGRFSGRQFSNSRSEMNVSTLELGDSALYLCASSAGTGIPYNEQFFGPGTRLTVL.

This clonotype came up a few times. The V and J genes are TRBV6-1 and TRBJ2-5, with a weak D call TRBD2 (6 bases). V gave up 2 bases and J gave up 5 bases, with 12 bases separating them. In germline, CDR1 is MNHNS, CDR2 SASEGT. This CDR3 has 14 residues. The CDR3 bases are TGTGCCAGCAGTGAAAGGGTGGCGGGGGAGACCCAGTACTTC. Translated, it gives CASSERVAGETQYF.

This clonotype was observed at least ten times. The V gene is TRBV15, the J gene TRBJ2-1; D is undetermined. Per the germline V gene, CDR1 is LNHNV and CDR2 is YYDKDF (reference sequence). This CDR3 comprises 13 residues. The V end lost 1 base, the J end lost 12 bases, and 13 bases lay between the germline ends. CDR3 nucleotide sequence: TGTGCCACCAGCAGAGGAGTTCAGAGTGTGCAGTTCTTC. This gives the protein CATSRGVQSVQFF.

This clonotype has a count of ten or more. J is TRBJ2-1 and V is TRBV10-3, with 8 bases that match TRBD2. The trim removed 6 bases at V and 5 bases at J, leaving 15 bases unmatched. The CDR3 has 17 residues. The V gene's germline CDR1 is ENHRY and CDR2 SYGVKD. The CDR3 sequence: CAISAGLAGTVDNEQFF. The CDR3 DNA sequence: TGTGCCATCAGCGCCGGCCTAGCGGGTACCGTGGACAATGAGCAGTTCTTC.

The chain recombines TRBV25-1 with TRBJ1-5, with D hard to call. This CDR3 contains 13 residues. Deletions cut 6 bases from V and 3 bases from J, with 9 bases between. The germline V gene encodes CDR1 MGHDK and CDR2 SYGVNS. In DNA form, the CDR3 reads TGTGCCAGCAGCGGACGGATCAATCAGCCCCAGCATTTT. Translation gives CASSGRINQPQHF.

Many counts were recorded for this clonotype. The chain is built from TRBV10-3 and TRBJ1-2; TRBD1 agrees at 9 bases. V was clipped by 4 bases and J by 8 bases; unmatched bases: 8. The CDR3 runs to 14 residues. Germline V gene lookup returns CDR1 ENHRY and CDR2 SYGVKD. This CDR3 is CAISGDGTGIGYTF. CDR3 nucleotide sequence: TGTGCCATCAGTGGAGACGGGACAGGGATCGGCTACACCTTC.

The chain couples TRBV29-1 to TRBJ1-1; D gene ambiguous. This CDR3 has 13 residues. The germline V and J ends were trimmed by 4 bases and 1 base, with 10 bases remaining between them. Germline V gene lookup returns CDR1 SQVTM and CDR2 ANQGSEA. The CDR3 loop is CSVGTSPNTEAFF. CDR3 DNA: TGCAGCGTTGGGACGTCCCCGAACACTGAAGCTTTCTTT. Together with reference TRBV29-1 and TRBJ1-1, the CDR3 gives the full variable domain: SAVISQKPSRDICQRGTSLTIQCQVDSQVTMMFWYRQQPGQSLTLIATANQGSEATYESGFVIDKFPISRPNLTFSTLTVSNMSPEDSSIYLCSVGTSPNTEAFFGQGTRLTVV.